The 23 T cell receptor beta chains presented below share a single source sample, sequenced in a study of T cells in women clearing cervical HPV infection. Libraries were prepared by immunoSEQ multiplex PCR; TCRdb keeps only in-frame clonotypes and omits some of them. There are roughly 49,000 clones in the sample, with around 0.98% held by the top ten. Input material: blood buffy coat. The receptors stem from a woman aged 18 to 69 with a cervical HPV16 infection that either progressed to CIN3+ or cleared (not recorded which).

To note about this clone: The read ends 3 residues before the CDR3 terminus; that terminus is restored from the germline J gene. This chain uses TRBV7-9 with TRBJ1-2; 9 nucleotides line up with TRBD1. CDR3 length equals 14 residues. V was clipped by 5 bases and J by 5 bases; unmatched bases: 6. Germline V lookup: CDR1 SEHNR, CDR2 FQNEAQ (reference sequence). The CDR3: CASSVSGTGYGYTF. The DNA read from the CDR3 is TGTGCCAGCAGCGTATCCGGGACAGGGTATGGC.

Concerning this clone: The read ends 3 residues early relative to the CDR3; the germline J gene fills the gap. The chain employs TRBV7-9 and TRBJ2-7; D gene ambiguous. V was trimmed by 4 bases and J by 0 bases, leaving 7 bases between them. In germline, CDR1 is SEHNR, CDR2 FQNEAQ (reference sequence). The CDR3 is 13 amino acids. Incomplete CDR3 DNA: TGTGCCAGCAGCTCCTTCGTCTCCTACGAG. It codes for CASSSFVSYE. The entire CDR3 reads CASSSFVSYEQYF.

The CDR3 sequence: CASSPGTGVGSPLHF. The covered CDR3 bases are TGTGCCAGCTCACCCGGGACAGGGGTCGGTTCACCC. The chain links TRBV18 to TRBJ1-6; 10 nucleotides line up with TRBD1. The read ends 3 residues early relative to the CDR3; the germline J gene fills the gap. The V segment lost 3 bases and the J segment 9 bases; nucleotides outside the gene matches: 5. CDR3 size: 15 residues. The germline CDR1 and CDR2 sequences are KGHSH and LQKENI.

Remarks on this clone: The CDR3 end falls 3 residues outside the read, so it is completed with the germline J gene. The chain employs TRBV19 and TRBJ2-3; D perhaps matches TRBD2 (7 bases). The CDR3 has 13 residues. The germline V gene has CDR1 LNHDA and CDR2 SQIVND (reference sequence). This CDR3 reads CARIHREGQPQYF. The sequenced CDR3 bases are TGTGCCAGGATACACAGGGAGGGTCAGCCG.

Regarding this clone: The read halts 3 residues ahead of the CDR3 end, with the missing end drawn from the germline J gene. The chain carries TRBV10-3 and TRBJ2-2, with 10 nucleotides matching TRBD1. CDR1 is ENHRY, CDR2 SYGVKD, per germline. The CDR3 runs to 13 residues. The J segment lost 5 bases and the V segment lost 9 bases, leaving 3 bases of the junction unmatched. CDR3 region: CAMGQGKTGELFF. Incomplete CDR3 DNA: TGTGCCATGGGACAGGGGAAGACCGGGGAG.

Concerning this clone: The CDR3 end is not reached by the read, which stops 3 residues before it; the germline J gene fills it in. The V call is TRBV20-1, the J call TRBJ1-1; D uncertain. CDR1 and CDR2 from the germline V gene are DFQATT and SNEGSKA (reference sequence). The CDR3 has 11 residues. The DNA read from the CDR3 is TGCAGTGCTAGACGAGAGCCCGAA. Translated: CSARREPE. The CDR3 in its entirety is CSARREPEAFF.

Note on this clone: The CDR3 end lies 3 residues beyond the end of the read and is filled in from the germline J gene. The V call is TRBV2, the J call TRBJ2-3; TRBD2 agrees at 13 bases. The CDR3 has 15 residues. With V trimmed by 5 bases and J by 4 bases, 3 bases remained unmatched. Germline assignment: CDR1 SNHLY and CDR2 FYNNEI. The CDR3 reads CASSRTSGGADTQYF. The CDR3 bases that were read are TGTGCCAGCAGTCGGACTAGCGGGGGTGCAGATACG.

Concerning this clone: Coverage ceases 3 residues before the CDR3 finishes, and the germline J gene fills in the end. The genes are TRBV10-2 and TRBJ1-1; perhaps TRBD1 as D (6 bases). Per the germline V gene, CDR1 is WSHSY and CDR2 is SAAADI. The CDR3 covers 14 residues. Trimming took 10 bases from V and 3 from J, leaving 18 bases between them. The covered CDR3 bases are TGCGCCACCGAACTGGGGACACGCGACACTGAA. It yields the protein CATELGTRDTE. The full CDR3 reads CATELGTRDTEAFF.

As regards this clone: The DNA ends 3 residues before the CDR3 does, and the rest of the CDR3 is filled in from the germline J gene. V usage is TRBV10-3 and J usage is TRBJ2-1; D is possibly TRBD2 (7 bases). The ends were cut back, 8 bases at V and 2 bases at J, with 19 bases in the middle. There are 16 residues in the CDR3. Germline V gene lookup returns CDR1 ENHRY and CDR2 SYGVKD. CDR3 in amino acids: CAISNFSGGAYNEQFF. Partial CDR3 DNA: TGTGCCATCTCTAATTTTTCGGGGGGCGCCTACAATGAG.

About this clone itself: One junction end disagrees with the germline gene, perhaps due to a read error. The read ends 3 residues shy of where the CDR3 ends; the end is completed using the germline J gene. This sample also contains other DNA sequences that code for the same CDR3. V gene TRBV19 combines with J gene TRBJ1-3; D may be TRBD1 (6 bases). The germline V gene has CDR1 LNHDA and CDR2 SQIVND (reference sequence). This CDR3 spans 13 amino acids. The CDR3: CASKDRQGNTIYF. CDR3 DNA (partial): TGTGCCAGTAAGGACAGACAAGGAAACACG.

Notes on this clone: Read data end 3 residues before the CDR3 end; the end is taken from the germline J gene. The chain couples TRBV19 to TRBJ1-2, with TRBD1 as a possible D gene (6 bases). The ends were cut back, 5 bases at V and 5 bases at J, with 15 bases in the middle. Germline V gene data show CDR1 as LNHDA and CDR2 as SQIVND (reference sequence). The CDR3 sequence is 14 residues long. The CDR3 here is CASSARDKLYGYTF. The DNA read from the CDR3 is TGTGCCAGTAGTGCCCGGGACAAGCTTTATGGC.

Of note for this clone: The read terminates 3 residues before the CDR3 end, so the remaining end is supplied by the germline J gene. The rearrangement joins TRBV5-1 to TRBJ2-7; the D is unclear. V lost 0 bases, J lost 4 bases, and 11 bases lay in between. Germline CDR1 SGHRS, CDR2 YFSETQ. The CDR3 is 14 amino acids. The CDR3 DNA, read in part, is TGCGCCAGCAGCTTGGAATTCTTAGGGTACGAG. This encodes CASSLEFLGYE. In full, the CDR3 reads CASSLEFLGYEQYF. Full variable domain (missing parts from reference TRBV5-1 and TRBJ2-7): KAGVTQTPRYLIKTRGQQVTLSCSPISGHRSVSWYQQTPGQGLQFLFEYFSETQRNKGNFPGRFSGRQFSNSRSEMNVSTLELGDSALYLCASSLEFLGYEQYFGPGTRLTVT.

The CDR3 bases that were read are TGTGCCAGCAGTGAAGGAGCTGCGCACAATGAG. Encoded protein: CASSEGAAHNE. The full-length CDR3 reads as CASSEGAAHNEQFF. The chain recombines TRBV2 with TRBJ2-1, with D uncertain. The read gets to within 3 residues of the CDR3 end, and the germline J gene fills in the rest. Trimming cost V 1 base and J 5 bases, with 9 bases left between them. The CDR3 is 14 residues long. Germline-derived CDR1 and CDR2 are SNHLY and FYNNEI. Full variable domain (missing parts from reference TRBV2 and TRBJ2-1): EPEVTQTPSHQVTQMGQEVILRCVPISNHLYFYWYRQILGQKVEFLVSFYNNEISEKSEIFDDQFSVERPDGSNFTLKIRSTKLEDSAMYFCASSEGAAHNEQFFGPGTRLTVL.

The sequenced part of the CDR3 DNA is TGTGCCAGCAGCCCGACGGGTAGCGGACCTACCGGGGAG. Translating it yields CASSPTGSGPTGE. The CDR3 in its entirety is CASSPTGSGPTGELFF. This chain uses TRBV9 with TRBJ2-2, with D maybe TRBD2 (6 bases). Sequencing ends 3 residues short of the CDR3 end; the germline J gene provides the rest. The CDR3 sequence is 16 residues long. V lost 4 bases, J lost 5 bases, and 18 bases lay in between. CDR1 is SGDLS, CDR2 YYNGEE, per germline. The full variable domain, with the rest looked up from reference TRBV9 and TRBJ2-2, is DSGVTQTPKHLITATGQRVTLRCSPRSGDLSVYWYQQSLDQGLQFLIQYYNGEERAKGNILERFSAQQFPDLHSELNLSSLELGDSALYFCASSPTGSGPTGELFFGEGSRLTVL.

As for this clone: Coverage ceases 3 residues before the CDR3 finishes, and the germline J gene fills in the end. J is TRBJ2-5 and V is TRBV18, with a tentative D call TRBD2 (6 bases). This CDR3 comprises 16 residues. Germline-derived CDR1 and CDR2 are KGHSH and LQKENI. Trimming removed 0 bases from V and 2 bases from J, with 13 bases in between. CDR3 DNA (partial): TGTGCCAGCTCACCACCGTTTTCGGGGGAACAAGAGACC. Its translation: CASSPPFSGEQET. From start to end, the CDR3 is CASSPPFSGEQETQYF.

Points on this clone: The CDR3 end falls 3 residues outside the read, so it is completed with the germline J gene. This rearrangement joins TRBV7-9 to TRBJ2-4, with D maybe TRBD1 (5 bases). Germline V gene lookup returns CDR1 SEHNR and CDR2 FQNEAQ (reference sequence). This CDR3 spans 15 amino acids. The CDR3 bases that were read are TGTGCCAGCAGCTTAGCAGGGGTTTCTAACTATGGT. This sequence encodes CASSLAGVSNYG. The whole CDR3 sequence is CASSLAGVSNYGQYF.

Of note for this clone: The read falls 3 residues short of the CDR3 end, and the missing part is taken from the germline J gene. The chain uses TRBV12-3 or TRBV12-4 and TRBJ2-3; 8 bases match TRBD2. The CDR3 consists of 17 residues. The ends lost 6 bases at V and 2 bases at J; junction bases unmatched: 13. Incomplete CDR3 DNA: TGTGCCAGCAGGCGCTCAGCGACTAGCGCATCCACAGATACG. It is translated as CASRRSATSASTDT. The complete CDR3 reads CASRRSATSASTDTQYF.

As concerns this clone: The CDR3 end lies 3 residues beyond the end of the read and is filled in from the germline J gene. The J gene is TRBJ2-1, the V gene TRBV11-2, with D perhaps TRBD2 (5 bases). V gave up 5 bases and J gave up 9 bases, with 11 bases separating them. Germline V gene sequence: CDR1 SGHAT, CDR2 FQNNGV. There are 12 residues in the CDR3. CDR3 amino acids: CASSQLEGEQFF. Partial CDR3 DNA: TGTGCCAGCAGCCAACTAGAGGGTGAG.

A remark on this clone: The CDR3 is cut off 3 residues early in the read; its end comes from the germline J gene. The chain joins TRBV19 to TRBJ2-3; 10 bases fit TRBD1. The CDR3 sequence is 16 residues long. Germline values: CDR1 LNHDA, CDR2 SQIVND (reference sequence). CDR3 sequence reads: CASSPWTGGNDQPQYF. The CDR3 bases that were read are TGTGCCAGTAGTCCCTGGACAGGGGGGAATGATCAGCCG.

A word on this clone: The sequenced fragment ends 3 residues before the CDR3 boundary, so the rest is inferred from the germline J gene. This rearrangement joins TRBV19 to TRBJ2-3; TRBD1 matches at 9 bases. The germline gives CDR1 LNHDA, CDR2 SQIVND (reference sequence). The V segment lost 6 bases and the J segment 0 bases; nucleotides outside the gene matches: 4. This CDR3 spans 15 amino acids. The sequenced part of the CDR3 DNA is TGTGCCAGTAGGGTACAGGGGGCTAGCACAGATACG. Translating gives CASRVQGASTDT. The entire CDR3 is CASRVQGASTDTQYF.

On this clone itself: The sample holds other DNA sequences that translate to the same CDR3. The DNA read from the CDR3 is TGCGCCAGCAGCTTGGCCGGCGGTCAAGAGACC. Its translation: CASSLAGGQET. The complete CDR3 reads CASSLAGGQETQYF. The chain joins TRBV5-1 to TRBJ2-5; D unclear. The CDR3 end is not reached by the read, which stops 3 residues before it; the germline J gene fills it in. Trimming removed 0 bases from V and 2 bases from J, with 8 bases in between. There are 14 residues in the CDR3. Germline V gene sequence: CDR1 SGHRS, CDR2 YFSETQ.

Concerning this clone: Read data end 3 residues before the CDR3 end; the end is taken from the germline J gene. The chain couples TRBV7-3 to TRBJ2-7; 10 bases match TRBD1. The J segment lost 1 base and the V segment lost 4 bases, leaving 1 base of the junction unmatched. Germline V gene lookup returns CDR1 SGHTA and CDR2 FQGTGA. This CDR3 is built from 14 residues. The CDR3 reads CASSWTGGSYEQYF. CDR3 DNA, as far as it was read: TGTGCCAGCAGCTGGACAGGGGGATCCTACGAG.

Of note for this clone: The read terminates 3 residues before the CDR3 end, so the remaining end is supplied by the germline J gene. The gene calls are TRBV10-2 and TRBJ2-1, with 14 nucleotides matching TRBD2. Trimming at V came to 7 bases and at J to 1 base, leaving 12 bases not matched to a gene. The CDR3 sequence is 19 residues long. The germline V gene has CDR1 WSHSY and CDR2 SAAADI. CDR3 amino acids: CASTRTSGGSKKSYNEQFF. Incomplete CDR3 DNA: TGCGCCAGCACCCGGACTAGCGGGGGGTCTAAAAAATCCTACAATGAG.